This T cell receptor (beta chain) stems from a study of T cells after yellow fever vaccination. Study as a whole: Fractions containing few cells were prepared with SMART-Seq v4 Ultra Low Input. Study results and limitations: Weaker overall was a secondary response that nonetheless peaked faster, on day 5 versus 15.

Concerning this clonotype itself: What it recognizes is unknown.

Germline V lookup: CDR1 SGHAT, CDR2 FQDESV (reference sequence). The CDR3 runs 18 residues. V was pared by 1 base and J by 0 bases, with 16 bases between. TCRdb used MiXCR to reprocess the 5' RACE reads, holding one entry per CDR3 protein. This sample has approximately 550,000 distinct CDR3 sequences, with about 14% found just once. J is TRBJ1-5 and V is TRBV11-1; D gene unclear. The sequencing used PBMCs, collected on the day of the yellow fever booster vaccination. This clonotype originated in a man aged 25-40 years who received the YFV17D yellow fever vaccine. The CDR3 region is CASSLEMAFRDSNQPQHF. The CDR3 bases are TGTGCCAGCAGCTTAGAGATGGCTTTTCGTGATAGCAATCAGCCCCAGCATTTT.